This T cell receptor (beta chain) was captured in a study of post-analysis software for immune sequencing data. Looking at the study overall: Patients had relapsing-remitting, secondary progressive or progressive-relapsing multiple sclerosis; some lacked subtype.

Each TCR beta cDNA library carried unique molecular identifiers. Each batch of 1 to 10 million T cells produced approximately 470,000 cDNA molecules. TCRdb ran MiXCR on the PCR reads and lists one entry per CDR3 protein. The repertoire includes 350,000 to 450,000 distinct CDR3 sequences, about 39% of them detected once, and approximately 7.7% sits in the top ten. The length of the CDR3 is 13 residues. CDR1 and CDR2 from the germline V gene are DFQATT and SNEGSKA (reference sequence). Study-wide results and caveats: Controls showed lower frequencies than patients for five TRBV segments, and TRBV5-6, TRBV5-1 and TRBV20-1 were among these.

Worth noting for this clonotype: Its antigen is as yet unknown.

The source material was blood. The J gene is TRBJ2-4, the V gene TRBV20-1, with 9 bases aligning to TRBD1. Near its end, the DNA agrees better with TRBJ2-7, so the J call may be wrong. The sequence came from a girl between 2 and 10 years old with multiple sclerosis. CDR3 in amino acids: CSASETGGYEQYF. CDR3 coding DNA: TGCAGTGCTAGTGAGACAGGGGGCTACGAGCAGTACTTC.